The 24 T cell receptor beta chains presented below share a single source sample, sequenced in a study of shared clonotypes between healthy human individuals (dated by TCRdb to about 2020). The library was built by means of the immunoSEQ multiplex PCR assay. The table was pulled from immuneACCESS by TCRdb, which kept in-frame rearrangements only. Such tables lose some clones; where checked, under half of the loss comes from unresolved V genes, and the rest has no known cause. This sample comprises around 1.4 million clones, about 98.5% of them detected only once. The ten top clones hold about 0.35% of the sample. Sequencing was carried out using naive CD4+ T cells sorted from blood. This specimen's cell subset or site label, per the study, means: CD45RA+ positively selected. The receptors derive from a man aged 25 to 40 in good health.

The rearrangement links TRBV13 to TRBJ1-2; a possible D gene is TRBD1 (5 bases). This CDR3 has 13 amino acids. CDR1 PRHDT and CDR2 FYEKMQ come from the germline V gene (reference sequence). V shed 3 bases and J shed 4 bases, with 9 bases lying between them. CDR3 sequence: CASSLTAFYGYTF. Written as DNA, the CDR3 is TGTGCCAGCAGCTTGACAGCCTTCTATGGCTACACCTTC.

The rearrangement links TRBV5-4 to TRBJ2-3; the D call may be TRBD1 or TRBD2 (6 bases each). CDR1 is SGHNT and CDR2 is YYREEE in the germline V gene (reference sequence). Trimming took 0 bases from V and 1 from J, leaving 21 bases between them. This CDR3 is 19 amino acids long. This CDR3 reads CASSLGDNWAGGRTDTQYF. In DNA, the CDR3 is TGTGCCAGCAGCTTGGGGGACAATTGGGCCGGGGGCCGCACAGATACGCAGTATTTT.

The V gene is TRBV29-1, the J gene TRBJ2-5, with 9 bases lining up with TRBD2. The trim removed 0 bases at V and 5 bases at J, leaving 10 bases unmatched. Germline CDR1 reads SQVTM; CDR2 reads ANQGSEA. The CDR3 runs to 16 residues. The CDR3 protein is CSVEDLAGEHYETQYF. The CDR3 coding sequence is TGCAGCGTTGAAGATTTAGCGGGAGAACATTACGAGACCCAGTACTTC.

The V gene is TRBV2, the J gene TRBJ1-5, with a tentative D call TRBD1 (6 bases). Germline CDR1 and CDR2: SNHLY and FYNNEI. The CDR3 extends over 15 amino acids. V was clipped by 6 bases and J by 2 bases, with 14 bases between them. CDR3 sequence reads: CASRENRARNQPQHF. DNA of the CDR3: TGTGCCAGCAGGGAGAACAGGGCCCGCAATCAGCCCCAGCATTTT.

V is TRBV7-7 and J is TRBJ2-1; D perhaps matches TRBD1 (6 bases). V shed 2 bases and J shed 2 bases, with 10 bases lying between them. Germline values: CDR1 SSHAT, CDR2 FNYEAQ (reference sequence). The CDR3 runs 15 residues. CDR3 nucleotide sequence: TGTGCCAGCAGCTTAATCAGGGGCCCCTACAATGAGCAGTTCTTC. Protein: CASSLIRGPYNEQFF.

The chain recombines TRBV7-9 with TRBJ1-2; unclear D gene. The ends were cut back, 1 base at V and 4 bases at J, with 7 bases in the middle. This CDR3 contains 13 residues. Germline V CDR1 and CDR2: SEHNR, FQNEAQ (reference sequence). This chain's CDR3 is CASSLEGTYGYTF. In DNA form, the CDR3 reads TGTGCCAGCAGCTTAGAGGGAACCTATGGCTACACCTTC. Variable domain in full (rest from reference TRBV7-9 and TRBJ1-2): DTGVSQNPRHKITKRGQNVTFRCDPISEHNRLYWYRQTLGQGPEFLTYFQNEAQLEKSRLLSDRFSAERPKGSFSTLEIQRTEQGDSAMYLCASSLEGTYGYTFGSGTRLTVV.

CDR3 bases: TGTGCCAGTAAGGACGGGGAGCTGTTTTTT. This translates into CASKDGELFF. The V call is TRBV19, the J call TRBJ2-2; D not certain. Germline lookup yields CDR1 LNHDA and CDR2 SQIVND (reference sequence). With 7 bases removed from V and 7 bases from J, the gap between germline ends came to 4 bases. The length of the CDR3 is 10 residues.

This clone occurred once. Here the CDR3 reads CASSKGLQNEQFF. DNA of the CDR3: TGTGCCAGCAGTAAAGGACTTCAAAATGAGCAGTTCTTC. J is TRBJ2-1 and V is TRBV7-3; possibly TRBD2 for D (5 bases). Per germline, CDR1 SGHTA and CDR2 FQGTGA. Trimming stripped 6 bases from V and 7 bases from J, with 13 bases between. CDR3 length: 13 amino acids.

This clone has a single count. The chain links TRBV28 to TRBJ1-4; no definite D call. This CDR3 has 14 residues. The ends were cut back, 5 bases at V and 1 base at J, with 8 bases in the middle. Per germline, CDR1 MDHEN and CDR2 SYDVKM. CDR3 nucleotide sequence: TGTGCCAGCAGTCCCTGGAGAACTAATGAAAAACTGTTTTTT. It is translated as CASSPWRTNEKLFF.

The chain uses TRBV7-2 and TRBJ2-5; D possibly corresponds to TRBD2 (6 bases). The CDR3 totals 11 residues. The V end lost 3 bases, the J end lost 11 bases, and 10 bases lay between the germline ends. CDR1 is SGHTA, CDR2 FQGNSA, per germline. The CDR3 sequence: CASSFSGAQYF. Written as DNA, the CDR3 is TGTGCCAGCAGCTTCTCGGGAGCACAGTACTTC.

The chain employs TRBV29-1 and TRBJ1-5; weak D call: TRBD1 (5 bases). The germline gives CDR1 SQVTM, CDR2 ANQGSEA. This CDR3 is 15 amino acids long. V was shortened by 5 bases and J by 4 bases, with 18 bases between the two germline ends. The CDR3 protein is CSVLLRLGGNQPQHF. In DNA, the CDR3 is TGCAGCGTTTTATTGCGGTTGGGGGGGAATCAGCCCCAGCATTTT.

The rearrangement links TRBV19 to TRBJ1-2; D gene ambiguous. CDR3 length equals 15 residues. Germline CDR1 and CDR2: LNHDA and SQIVND (reference sequence). Trimming stripped 3 bases from V and 2 bases from J, with 13 bases between. Here the CDR3 reads CASSITGSNNYGYTF. CDR3 nucleotides: TGTGCCAGTAGTATTACGGGCAGCAACAACTATGGCTACACCTTC.

The DNA for the CDR3 is TGCGCCAGCAGTGATATGGGGCGGGAGGTCGAGCAGTACTTC. This sequence encodes CASSDMGREVEQYF. J is TRBJ2-7 and V is TRBV10-2; 8 bases match TRBD2. CDR1 is WSHSY, CDR2 SAAADI, per germline. The junction had 7 bases not matched to a gene; V was cut back by 3 bases and J by 6 bases. This CDR3 contains 14 residues.

The genes are TRBV11-3 and TRBJ2-2; D remains ambiguous. Germline values: CDR1 SGHNT, CDR2 YENEEA. This CDR3 is built from 13 residues. Trimming took 5 bases from V and 5 from J, leaving 9 bases between them. This chain's CDR3 is CASSTRPTGELFF. In DNA form, the CDR3 reads TGTGCCAGCAGCACAAGACCGACCGGGGAGCTGTTTTTT.

This clone was seen once. V is TRBV18 and J is TRBJ2-3; D is perhaps TRBD2 (6 bases). Germline-derived CDR1 and CDR2 are KGHSH and LQKENI. The V end was cut by 6 bases, the J end by 0 bases, with 22 bases between. The CDR3 length is 18 residues. CDR3 DNA sequence: TGTGCCAGCTCCCGCGTGGAGGGGATCAGCGCCAGCACAGATACGCAGTATTTT. It yields the protein CASSRVEGISASTDTQYF.

The genes are TRBV2 and TRBJ2-7; 10 bases map to TRBD1. V dropped 6 bases and J dropped 9; count of bases not matched to a gene: 8. From germline, CDR1 is SNHLY and CDR2 FYNNEI. CDR3 length: 13 residues. CDR3 amino acids: CASSRGQGTVQYF. The CDR3 region has the DNA TGTGCCAGCAGCCGGGGACAGGGGACGGTGCAGTACTTC.

The V and J genes are TRBV11-2 and TRBJ2-5; tentatively, D is TRBD1 (6 bases). The germline CDR1 and CDR2 sequences are SGHAT and FQNNGV. V shed 8 bases and J shed 1 base, with 14 bases lying between them. CDR3 length equals 14 residues. This CDR3 reads CASGGQLSQETQYF. In nucleotides, the CDR3 is TGTGCCAGCGGTGGACAGCTCAGCCAAGAGACCCAGTACTTC. The variable domain in full, completed from reference TRBV11-2 and TRBJ2-5, reads EAGVAQSPRYKIIEKRQSVAFWCNPISGHATLYWYQQILGQGPKLLIQFQNNGVVDDSQLPKDRFSAERLKGVDSTLKIQPAKLEDSAVYLCASGGQLSQETQYFGPGTRLLVL.

The V and J genes are TRBV27 and TRBJ1-4; TRBD1 matches 7 bases. V lost 6 bases to trimming and J lost 8 bases; unmatched junction nucleotides: 6. CDR1 and CDR2 (germline): MNHEY, SMNVEV (reference sequence). There are 13 residues in the CDR3. The CDR3 protein is CASRGTDGEKLFF. The CDR3 bases are TGTGCCAGCAGAGGGACAGATGGAGAAAAACTGTTTTTT.

This clone appeared a single time. This CDR3 is also generated by other DNA sequences in the sample. The V and J genes are TRBV9 and TRBJ2-7, with D perhaps TRBD1 or TRBD2 (6 bases each). Between the trimmed V and J ends, which lost 0 bases and 2 bases, there was a span of 12 bases. The CDR3 loop spans 15 amino acids. Germline CDR1 reads SGDLS; CDR2 reads YYNGEE. CDR3 coding DNA: TGTGCCAGCAGCGTAGCCCCCGGGGGCGCCTACGAGCAGTACTTC. Translating gives CASSVAPGGAYEQYF. Full variable domain (outside the CDR3, taken from reference TRBV9 and TRBJ2-7): DSGVTQTPKHLITATGQRVTLRCSPRSGDLSVYWYQQSLDQGLQFLIQYYNGEERAKGNILERFSAQQFPDLHSELNLSSLELGDSALYFCASSVAPGGAYEQYFGPGTRLTVT.

The gene calls are TRBV5-1 and TRBJ2-7; 9 bases map to TRBD2. With V trimmed by 4 bases and J by 1 base, 6 bases remained unmatched. CDR3 length: 15 amino acids. Looked up from germline, CDR1 is SGHRS and CDR2 is YFSETQ. CDR3 protein: CASSTGTSRSYEQYF. CDR3 bases: TGCGCCAGCAGCACCGGGACTAGCCGTTCCTACGAGCAGTACTTC.

The rearrangement uses TRBV4-3 and TRBJ2-3; 8 nucleotides match TRBD1. The CDR3 has 16 amino acids. CDR1 and CDR2 (germline): LGHNA, YSLEER. J lost 4 bases, V lost 1 base, and 7 bases had no gene match. The CDR3 region is CASSQVGTGASDTQYF. The CDR3 coding sequence is TGCGCCAGCAGCCAAGTCGGGACAGGTGCTTCAGATACGCAGTATTTT.

The chain links TRBV7-9 to TRBJ1-2; no clear D gene. Germline CDR1 and CDR2: SEHNR and FQNEAQ (reference sequence). This CDR3 spans 14 amino acids. V was cut by 2 bases and J by 0 bases, with 7 bases left in between. CDR3 DNA: TGTGCCAGCAGCTTAAGTCGGTCTAACTATGGCTACACCTTC. It specifies CASSLSRSNYGYTF.

This chain joins TRBV29-1 and TRBJ2-7, with 8 bases lining up with TRBD1. V lost 6 bases, J lost 7 bases, and 11 bases stayed unmatched. Germline V CDR1 and CDR2: SQVTM, ANQGSEA. The CDR3 length is 13 residues. The CDR3 bases are TGCAGCGTCGGGCAGGGGGCCCCGGGGGAGCAGTACTTC. Translated: CSVGQGAPGEQYF.

This clone was recorded only once. In the same sample, other DNA sequences code for this CDR3. The V call is TRBV28, the J call TRBJ2-7, with TRBD2 as a possible D gene (5 bases). V lost 4 bases to trimming and J lost 3 bases, with 10 bases between them. Germline CDR1 is MDHEN and CDR2 is SYDVKM. The CDR3 consists of 13 residues. The CDR3, as DNA: TGTGCCAGCAGTTGGACGGGGAGCTACGAGCAGTACTTC. Its translation is CASSWTGSYEQYF.